This entry lists 26 T cell receptor beta chains sequenced from one sample in a study of neoadjuvant anti-PD-1 for oral cavity cancer. Sequencing used immunoSEQ multiplex PCR; TCRdb keeps in-frame clones, though not all of them. The sample yields roughly 13,000 clones, roughly two thirds seen once. This material consisted of PBMCs, taken before nivolumab (anti-PD-1) treatment. The receptors come from a person between 35 and 79 years old with oral cavity squamous cell carcinoma.

V and J are TRBV7-6 and TRBJ1-1; possibly TRBD1 for D (5 bases). The V gene's germline CDR1 is SGHVS and CDR2 FNYEAQ. Trimming left V 7 bases short and J 6 bases short, with 12 bases between. The CDR3 contains 12 residues. The CDR3 DNA reads TGTGCCAGCACTCTCAGGGCCCCTGAAGCTTTCTTT. Amino acid sequence: CASTLRAPEAFF. Using reference TRBV7-6 and TRBJ1-1 for the parts outside the CDR3, the full variable domain is GAGVSQSPRYKVTKRGQDVALRCDPISGHVSLYWYRQALGQGPEFLTYFNYEAQQDKSGLPNDRFSAERPEGSISTLTIQRTEQRDSAMYRCASTLRAPEAFFGQGTRLTVV.

The V and J genes are TRBV2 and TRBJ1-5, with D possibly being TRBD1 (6 bases). CDR3 length: 15 residues. Trimming took 6 bases from V and 1 from J, leaving 13 bases between them. Germline loops: CDR1 SNHLY, CDR2 FYNNEI. The CDR3: CASSTGRGSNQPQHF. CDR3 in DNA: TGTGCCAGCAGCACGGGAAGGGGGAGCAATCAGCCCCAGCATTTT.

There are a few counts of this clone. This chain links TRBV7-9 with TRBJ2-7, with D hard to call. The CDR3 is 11 residues long. The V gene's germline CDR1 is SEHNR and CDR2 FQNEAQ (reference sequence). V was shortened by 6 bases and J by 7 bases, with 10 bases between the two germline ends. CDR3: CASRGSLEQYF. Written as DNA, the CDR3 is TGTGCCAGCAGGGGGTCCCTTGAGCAGTACTTC.

V is TRBV7-3 and J is TRBJ1-1, with D maybe TRBD1 (5 bases). Per germline, CDR1 SGHTA and CDR2 FQGTGA. This CDR3 is 12 amino acids long. V was clipped by 4 bases and J by 11 bases, with 14 bases between them. The CDR3 region is CASSSGSGGAFF. The CDR3, as DNA: TGTGCCAGCAGCTCCGGGTCGGGGGGTGCTTTCTTT.

This clone has just a few counts. The gene calls are TRBV18 and TRBJ2-3; D might be TRBD1 (6 bases). CDR1 is KGHSH and CDR2 is LQKENI in the germline V gene. This CDR3 comprises 16 residues. The germline V and J ends were trimmed by 5 bases and 1 base, with 16 bases remaining between them. The CDR3 loop reads CASSSIGSGGTDTQYF. In DNA form, the CDR3 reads TGTGCCAGCTCATCAATTGGTTCAGGGGGCACAGATACGCAGTATTTT.

The chain is built from TRBV6-5 and TRBJ2-3, with D perhaps TRBD2 (6 bases). This CDR3 is built from 15 residues. Germline CDR1 and CDR2: MNHEY and SVGAGI. The germline V and J ends were trimmed by 0 bases and 0 bases, with 7 bases remaining between them. The CDR3 region has the DNA TGTGCCAGCAGTTACTCCGGGACTAGCACAGATACGCAGTATTTT. It codes for CASSYSGTSTDTQYF.

The rearrangement links TRBV5-6 to TRBJ1-6, with unresolved D. The germline V gene has CDR1 SGHDT and CDR2 YYEEEE. The CDR3 consists of 15 residues. The V and J ends lost 1 base and 3 bases respectively, with 8 bases between them. The CDR3 region has the DNA TGTGCCAGCAGCTTGCGGGTGCGCTATAATTCACCCCTCCACTTT. As protein: CASSLRVRYNSPLHF.

The chain recombines TRBV7-2 with TRBJ1-1; D is uncertain. The CDR3 runs 13 residues. Germline CDR1 reads SGHTA; CDR2 reads FQGNSA. The ends were cut back, 5 bases at V and 7 bases at J, with 14 bases in the middle. Written as DNA, the CDR3 is TGTGCCAGCAGCCCAATTCGCGGAGGTGAAGCTTTCTTT. Encoded protein: CASSPIRGGEAFF.

The chain has TRBV6-4 and TRBJ2-3; no definite D call. The CDR3 totals 13 residues. CDR1 and CDR2 (germline): MRHNA, SNTAGT. V was cut by 5 bases and J by 5 bases, with 11 bases left in between. CDR3 sequence (DNA): TGTGCCAGCAGTTTGAGTCCCGAAGATACGCAGTATTTT. Encoded protein: CASSLSPEDTQYF.

This chain links TRBV5-4 with TRBJ2-7; TRBD1 agrees at 8 bases. The CDR3 is 13 amino acids. Germline V gene data show CDR1 as SGHNT and CDR2 as YYREEE (reference sequence). Trimming removed 4 bases from V and 6 bases from J; junction bases left unmatched: 6. CDR3 sequence: CASSIGQGGEQYF. The CDR3 DNA follows: TGTGCCAGCAGCATAGGACAGGGCGGCGAGCAGTACTTC.

The gene calls are TRBV18 and TRBJ1-1, with 12 positions matching TRBD1. The ends lost 3 bases at V and 7 bases at J; junction bases unmatched: 12. CDR1 and CDR2 from the germline V gene are KGHSH and LQKENI. This CDR3 region has 17 residues. Here the CDR3 reads CASSPLSGQGAPSEAFF. CDR3 DNA: TGTGCCAGCTCACCGCTTTCGGGACAGGGGGCCCCCAGTGAAGCTTTCTTT. Combining the CDR3 with reference TRBV18 and TRBJ1-1 gives the whole variable domain NAGVMQNPRHLVRRRGQEARLRCSPMKGHSHVYWYRQLPEEGLKFMVYLQKENIIDESGMPKERFSAEFPKEGPSILRIQQVVRGDSAAYFCASSPLSGQGAPSEAFFGQGTRLTVV.

CDR3 bases: TGCGCCAGCAGCCCCCGGGACAGGGCACGGACTTCCCATGAAAAACTGTTTTTT. It translates to CASSPRDRARTSHEKLFF. V gene TRBV5-1 combines with J gene TRBJ1-4; 9 nucleotides line up with TRBD1. The CDR3 covers 18 residues. V trimming: 4 bases; J trimming: 6 bases; junction bases outside the gene matches: 16. Per the germline V gene, CDR1 is SGHRS and CDR2 is YFSETQ.

This rearrangement joins TRBV11-2 to TRBJ2-1; D is unresolved. With 2 bases removed from V and 6 bases from J, the gap between germline ends came to 5 bases. The CDR3 length is 12 residues. The germline V gene encodes CDR1 SGHAT and CDR2 FQNNGV. CDR3 residues: CASSLYRNEQFF. The CDR3, as DNA: TGTGCCAGCAGCTTATATCGCAATGAGCAGTTCTTC.

There are a few counts of this clone. The J gene is TRBJ1-5, the V gene TRBV9, with D perhaps TRBD1 (6 bases). The CDR3 spans 14 residues. Per germline, CDR1 SGDLS and CDR2 YYNGEE. The V end lost 1 base, the J end lost 7 bases, and 12 bases lay between the germline ends. CDR3 nucleotide sequence: TGTGCCAGCAGCGTATCAGGGGAACTGCAGCCCCAGCATTTT. As protein: CASSVSGELQPQHF.

J is TRBJ2-7 and V is TRBV5-6; 8 bases are a match to TRBD2. The CDR3 consists of 14 residues. Germline V gene data show CDR1 as SGHDT and CDR2 as YYEEEE. The V and J ends lost 4 bases and 5 bases, in that order; junction bases with no gene match: 8. CDR3 DNA sequence: TGTGCCAGCAGCGGGGGGACTAGGGTAGACGAGCAGTACTTC. It encodes CASSGGTRVDEQYF.

A few counts support this clone. The genes are TRBV2 and TRBJ1-3; 8 nucleotides agree with TRBD1. From germline, CDR1 is SNHLY and CDR2 FYNNEI. Trimming removed 10 bases from V and 1 base from J; junction bases left unmatched: 9. The CDR3 spans 15 residues. CDR3 coding DNA: TGTGCCATAGGGGACAGGTCGGGATCTGGAAACACCATATATTTT. Translated: CAIGDRSGSGNTIYF.

The CDR3 nucleotides are TGTGCCAGCAGCACAGGACAGGGGAACAATGAGCAGTTCTTC. It specifies CASSTGQGNNEQFF. This chain joins TRBV7-9 and TRBJ2-1; 9 nucleotides agree with TRBD1. The CDR3 contains 14 residues. With 5 bases clipped from V and 5 bases from J, the junction kept 4 bases outside the gene matches. Germline values: CDR1 SEHNR, CDR2 FQNEAQ (reference sequence).

This rearrangement joins TRBV6-1 to TRBJ2-4; D not resolved. The germline V gene has CDR1 MNHNS and CDR2 SASEGT. The CDR3 is made up of 16 amino acids. Trimming left V 3 bases short and J 0 bases short, with 12 bases between. CDR3: CASSEGWTVAKNIQYF. CDR3 nucleotides: TGTGCCAGCAGTGAGGGTTGGACGGTAGCCAAAAACATTCAGTACTTC.

The chain carries TRBV5-1 and TRBJ1-1, with 9 bases aligning to TRBD1. V shed 4 bases and J 4 bases; nucleotides not matched to a gene: 8. The CDR3 extends over 15 amino acids. CDR1 and CDR2 (germline): SGHRS, YFSETQ. CDR3 protein: CASSVTGGPGTEAFF. CDR3 nucleotide sequence: TGCGCCAGCAGCGTTACAGGGGGCCCGGGCACTGAAGCTTTCTTT.

The chain's CDR3 is CASSPLAGVNEQFF. DNA of the CDR3: TGTGCCAGCAGCCCTTTAGCGGGAGTCAATGAGCAGTTCTTC. The chain couples TRBV7-3 to TRBJ2-1; TRBD2 agrees at 9 bases. This CDR3 spans 14 amino acids. Losses at the gene ends were 5 bases for V and 6 bases for J; bases not matched to a gene: 5. CDR1 and CDR2 from the germline V gene are SGHTA and FQGTGA.

The chain has TRBV7-2 and TRBJ2-2; no clear D. Germline-derived CDR1 and CDR2 are SGHTA and FQGNSA. The length of the CDR3 is 15 residues. With 5 bases removed from V and 4 bases from J, the gap between germline ends came to 14 bases. CDR3: CASSPSPLSTGELFF. For the CDR3, the DNA is TGTGCCAGCAGCCCAAGCCCCTTGAGCACCGGGGAGCTGTTTTTT.

CDR3 nucleotide sequence: TGTGCCAGCGGACAGTTACAGGGGACGTACCAAGAGACCCAGTACTTC. It specifies CASGQLQGTYQETQYF. The chain is built from TRBV2 and TRBJ2-5, with 7 nucleotides matching TRBD1. The CDR3 extends over 16 amino acids. Losses at the gene ends were 8 bases for V and 0 bases for J; bases not matched to a gene: 12. The germline CDR1 and CDR2 sequences are SNHLY and FYNNEI. The entire variable domain, with the rest obtained from reference TRBV2 and TRBJ2-5, is as follows: EPEVTQTPSHQVTQMGQEVILRCVPISNHLYFYWYRQILGQKVEFLVSFYNNEISEKSEIFDDQFSVERPDGSNFTLKIRSTKLEDSAMYFCASGQLQGTYQETQYFGPGTRLLVL.

This chain links TRBV7-9 with TRBJ1-1; D gene uncertain. The V end was cut by 0 bases, the J end by 2 bases, with 4 bases between. Germline CDR1 reads SEHNR; CDR2 reads FQNEAQ (reference sequence). CDR3 length: 13 residues. The chain's CDR3 is CASSLAGNTEAFF. CDR3 sequence (DNA): TGTGCCAGCAGCTTAGCAGGAAACACTGAAGCTTTCTTT.

This clone appeared a few times. This rearrangement joins TRBV2 to TRBJ1-6, with D perhaps matching TRBD1 (5 bases). V was cut by 2 bases and J by 6 bases, with 11 bases left in between. The CDR3 runs to 15 residues. Per the germline V gene, CDR1 is SNHLY and CDR2 is FYNNEI. The CDR3 DNA follows: TGTGCCAGCAGTGAACGAAGGGGTGGTAATTCACCCCTCCACTTT. It specifies CASSERRGGNSPLHF.

This clone was recorded only once. This chain uses TRBV7-9 with TRBJ1-6; no firm D call. Germline V gene data show CDR1 as SEHNR and CDR2 as FQNEAQ (reference sequence). Trimming stripped 5 bases from V and 0 bases from J, with 11 bases between. The CDR3 is made up of 16 amino acids. As DNA, the CDR3 is TGTGCCAGCAGCCCGCCGCGGGGCTCCTATAATTCACCCCTCCACTTT. Translated: CASSPPRGSYNSPLHF.

This chain connects TRBV5-1 to TRBJ2-2, with D perhaps assigned TRBD1 or TRBD2 (7 bases each). V was shortened by 4 bases and J by 0 bases, with 25 bases between the two germline ends. The germline gives CDR1 SGHRS, CDR2 YFSETQ. The length of the CDR3 is 20 residues. The CDR3 loop is CASSPRQGAAAGANTGELFF. DNA for the CDR3: TGCGCCAGCAGCCCGCGACAGGGAGCCGCGGCGGGGGCGAACACCGGGGAGCTGTTTTTT.